This T cell receptor beta chain was retrieved from a study of STAT5B mutations in CD4+ large granular lymphocyte leukemia. Notes on the study in general: TRBV06-family usage was enriched in top patient clones (8/27) versus controls (2/35).

Sequencing was performed with immunoSEQ multiplex PCR; in TCRdb, only in-frame clones are kept and a portion is missing. This repertoire shows around 35,000 clones, roughly four fifths found once; its top ten account for roughly 0.3%. This clone turned up a few times. Its specificity is unknown. V trimming: 6 bases; J trimming: 5 bases; junction bases outside the gene matches: 6. The CDR3 has 16 residues. Germline V gene lookup returns CDR1 SNHLY and CDR2 FYNNEI. The sequencing input was CD4+ T cells from blood buffy coats. This chain links TRBV2 with TRBJ2-2; 13 bases map to TRBD2. The sequence derives from a human donor in good health. The CDR3 spells CASRRGTSGVTGELFF. DNA for the CDR3: TGTGCCAGCAGGAGAGGGACTAGCGGGGTAACCGGGGAGCTGTTTTTT. Full variable domain (remainder filled in from reference TRBV2 and TRBJ2-2): EPEVTQTPSHQVTQMGQEVILRCVPISNHLYFYWYRQILGQKVEFLVSFYNNEISEKSEIFDDQFSVERPDGSNFTLKIRSTKLEDSAMYFCASRRGTSGVTGELFFGEGSRLTVL.